A single sample is the source of the 7 T cell receptor beta chains below, sequenced in a study of blood T cell repertoires in COVID-19. Clones were read by immunoSEQ multiplex PCR, and TCRdb kept only the in-frame ones, dropping some. This sample has more than 300,000 clones, with 70% to 90% found just once. The material sequenced was PBMCs or T cells enriched from blood (not recorded which). The origin of the receptors is a woman aged 25 to 39 who had recovered from COVID-19.

The chain uses TRBV3-1 (or the pseudogene TRBV3-2) and TRBJ1-6; no definite D call. Trimming shortened V by 0 bases and J by 14 bases, and 14 bases separated the two germline ends. Germline V gives CDR1 LGHDT, CDR2 YNNKEL (reference sequence). The CDR3 loop spans 14 amino acids. The DNA of the CDR3 is TGTGCCAGCAGCCAAGAGACGCGGTCGGGGTCCCTCCACTTT. Translated, it gives CASSQETRSGSLHF.

The chain links TRBV2 to TRBJ1-2, with D perhaps matching TRBD1 (6 bases). Germline V lookup: CDR1 SNHLY, CDR2 FYNNEI. Trimming stripped 5 bases from V and 7 bases from J, with 11 bases between. The CDR3 sequence is 12 residues long. The chain's CDR3 is CASSFHRAGYTF. CDR3 nucleotide sequence: TGTGCCAGCAGTTTCCACAGGGCTGGCTACACCTTC.

J is TRBJ1-4 and V is TRBV7-9; D is undetermined. The CDR3 has 15 amino acids. The germline V gene encodes CDR1 SEHNR and CDR2 FQNEAQ (reference sequence). Deletions cut 5 bases from V and 0 bases from J, with 10 bases between. Written as DNA, the CDR3 is TGTGCCAGCAGCGGTCCCCAGGCAACTAATGAAAAACTGTTTTTT. Its translation: CASSGPQATNEKLFF.

The V gene is TRBV19, the J gene TRBJ1-2; D unresolved. Trimming shortened V by 3 bases and J by 0 bases, and 5 bases separated the two germline ends. The CDR3 is made up of 13 amino acids. The germline CDR1 and CDR2 sequences are LNHDA and SQIVND (reference sequence). CDR3 region: CASSMLANYGYTF. The DNA for the CDR3 is TGTGCCAGTAGTATGTTAGCTAACTATGGCTACACCTTC.

This clone was observed once. The V gene is TRBV4-3, the J gene TRBJ1-2; the D gene is possibly TRBD1 (5 bases). Germline values: CDR1 LGHNA, CDR2 YSLEER. The V end was cut by 2 bases, the J end by 5 bases, with 9 bases between. CDR3 length: 13 amino acids. CDR3 region: CASSQQGGYGYTF. The CDR3 coding sequence is TGCGCCAGCAGCCAACAGGGAGGGTATGGCTACACCTTC.

This clone was recorded only once. The gene calls are TRBV27 and TRBJ1-2; tentatively, D is TRBD1 (6 bases). The germline V and J ends were trimmed by 4 bases and 4 bases, with 10 bases remaining between them. CDR1 and CDR2 (germline): MNHEY, SMNVEV (reference sequence). CDR3 length: 13 residues. CDR3 in DNA: TGTGCCAGCAGTTCACAGGGCTTCTATGGCTACACCTTC. Translated, it gives CASSSQGFYGYTF.

This chain joins TRBV5-1 and TRBJ1-1; the D is unclear. The CDR3 is made up of 14 amino acids. The germline gives CDR1 SGHRS, CDR2 YFSETQ. Trimming cost V 0 bases and J 7 bases, with 13 bases left between them. DNA of the CDR3: TGCGCCAGCAGCTTGGGGAGGAACCTTGATGAAGCTTTCTTT. Residues: CASSLGRNLDEAFF.